Listed below are T cell receptor beta chains from one sample, sequenced in a study of cytomegalovirus exposure and HLA in healthy donors. Sequencing used immunoSEQ multiplex PCR; TCRdb keeps in-frame clones, though not all of them. The sample contains around 200,000 clones, roughly four fifths of which appear only once. The sample taken for sequencing was PBMCs. Receptor source: a man aged 50 to 60 in good health and CMV-seronegative. Each CDR3 is given with its conserved first and last residue. A D gene is named only where the DNA matches it firmly. Size values are once, few and many counts, or a class for expanded clones, and some rows have none.

D gene	clone size	V gene	J gene	CDR3 protein	CDR3 DNA
TRBD2	.	TRBV5-1	TRBJ2-1	CASASGLYNEQFF	TGCGCCAGTGCTAGCGGGCTGTACAATGAGCAGTTCTTC
.	few	TRBV30	TRBJ2-1	CAWSRESYNEQFF	TGTGCCTGGAGTCGGGAGTCCTACAATGAGCAGTTCTTC
TRBD2	once	TRBV7-2	TRBJ2-5	CASSLSGGETQYF	TGTGCCAGCAGCTTGAGCGGGGGGGAGACCCAGTACTTC
.	.	TRBV6-4	TRBJ2-3	CASSDSGGSTDTQYF	TGTGCCAGCAGTGACTCAGGCGGTAGCACAGATACGCAGTATTTT
TRBD2	.	TRBV9	TRBJ2-7	CASSVGLAGVPSYEQYF	TGTGCCAGCAGCGTGGGACTAGCGGGGGTGCCCTCCTACGAGCAGTACTTC
.	once	TRBV2	TRBJ1-6	CASSEAGQPHNNSPLHF	TGTGCCAGCAGTGAAGCAGGACAGCCTCATAATAATTCACCCCTCCACTTT
.	.	TRBV7-9	TRBJ1-2	CASRHPGLRTYGYTF	TGTGCCAGCAGACATCCGGGACTACGCACCTATGGCTACACCTTC
.	.	TRBV5-4	TRBJ2-2	CASSFGGSNTGELFF	TGTGCCAGCAGCTTTGGGGGGTCCAACACCGGGGAGCTGTTTTTT
TRBD2	.	TRBV11-2	TRBJ2-7	CASSLGGIAGEQYF	TGTGCCAGCAGCTTAGGAGGGATAGCGGGCGAGCAGTACTTC
TRBD1	.	TRBV7-2	TRBJ1-4	CASSLGQGASEKLFF	TGTGCCAGCAGCTTAGGACAGGGGGCAAGTGAAAAACTGTTTTTT
.	.	TRBV6-1	TRBJ1-2	CASRSGGVGYGYTF	TGTGCCAGCAGGTCGGGGGGAGTCGGCTATGGCTACACCTTC
TRBD1	.	TRBV6-5	TRBJ1-5	CASSYGRDRDNQPQHF	TGTGCCAGCAGTTACGGCCGGGACAGGGATAACCAGCCCCAGCATTTT
.	.	TRBV11-1	TRBJ1-3	CASSSQIDTIYF	TGTGCCAGCAGCTCCCAGATCGACACCATATATTTT
.	once	TRBV6-4	TRBJ2-2	CASSDSGSLANTGELFF	TGTGCCAGCAGTGACTCCGGCAGCCTAGCGAACACCGGGGAGCTGTTTTTT
.	.	TRBV6-6	TRBJ2-6	CASRTRGSGANVLTF	TGTGCCAGCAGAACACGGGGCTCTGGGGCCAACGTCCTGACTTTC
.	.	TRBV28	TRBJ1-6	CASSFAESSYNSPLHF	TGTGCCAGCAGTTTTGCGGAGAGCTCCTATAATTCACCCCTCCACTTT
.	.	TRBV11-2	TRBJ2-7	CASSLGGPQLQYF	TGTGCCAGCAGCTTAGGTGGCCCTCAGTTACAGTACTTC
.	.	TRBV4-2	TRBJ1-2	CASSQTAYGYTF	TGTGCCAGCAGCCAAACTGCATATGGCTACACCTTC
TRBD2	few	TRBV12-5	TRBJ2-3	CASGLVLAGGTDTQYF	TGTGCTAGTGGTTTGGTATTGGCGGGAGGCACAGATACGCAGTATTTT
.	once	TRBV10-3	TRBJ2-2	CAISEYITRNTGELFF	TGTGCCATCAGTGAGTATATCACACGAAACACCGGGGAGCTGTTTTTT
.	.	TRBV6-1	TRBJ1-1	CASINRDPPTEAFF	TGTGCCAGCATCAACAGGGACCCCCCCACTGAAGCTTTCTTT
.	.	TRBV4-3	TRBJ1-5	CASSQDRVANQPQHF	TGCGCCAGCAGCCAAGACAGGGTTGCCAATCAGCCCCAGCATTTT
.	.	TRBV7-2	TRBJ2-1	CASSLEQLGEQFF	TGTGCCAGCAGCTTAGAACAACTAGGTGAGCAGTTCTTC
.	.	TRBV6-6	TRBJ1-5	CASRTVGWNQPQHF	TGTGCCAGCAGGACTGTCGGTTGGAATCAGCCCCAGCATTTT
TRBD1	.	TRBV6-1	TRBJ2-7	CASSEIWGQGNEQYF	TGTGCCAGCAGTGAAATTTGGGGACAGGGAAACGAGCAGTACTTC